The 21 T cell receptor beta chains reported below all come from one sample, sequenced in a study of Ad26.COV2.S vaccination and SARS-CoV-2 variants. Libraries were prepared by immunoSEQ multiplex PCR; TCRdb keeps only in-frame clonotypes and omits some of them. The sample has about 350,000 clones, about 90% seen once. The sequenced sample was peripheral blood, obtained after recovery from COVID-19. The source is a human donor who had recovered from COVID-19.

CDR3 sequence: CASSPGESSSTDTQYF. In nucleotides, the CDR3 is TGTGCCAGCAGCCCCGGGGAGTCATCTAGCACAGATACGCAGTATTTT. The J gene is TRBJ2-3, the V gene TRBV9, with D possibly matching TRBD2 (5 bases). Looked up from germline, CDR1 is SGDLS and CDR2 is YYNGEE. The CDR3 runs to 16 residues. V lost 4 bases and J lost 0, with 15 bases in between.

Here the CDR3 DNA reads TGTGCCAGCAGCCTCATATCGCAGGGGGACCACAATGAGCAGTTCTTC. Encoded protein: CASSLISQGDHNEQFF. This chain uses TRBV11-2 with TRBJ2-1; 7 bases match TRBD1. The germline CDR1 and CDR2 sequences are SGHAT and FQNNGV. Trimming took 5 bases from V and 5 from J; bases not matched to a gene: 12. The CDR3 has 16 residues.

The table lists this clone with a count of one. The J gene is TRBJ2-7, the V gene TRBV13; 10 nucleotides match TRBD2. V lost 4 bases to trimming and J lost 3 bases; unmatched junction nucleotides: 6. The CDR3 loop spans 15 amino acids. Germline CDR1 PRHDT, CDR2 FYEKMQ (reference sequence). As DNA, the CDR3 is TGTGCCAGCAGCTGGCCCACTAGCGGGGTCTACGAGCAGTACTTC. It specifies CASSWPTSGVYEQYF.

This rearrangement joins TRBV9 to TRBJ2-7; 8 nucleotides agree with TRBD2. The germline V gene has CDR1 SGDLS and CDR2 YYNGEE. The CDR3 extends over 15 amino acids. V was clipped by 6 bases and J by 0 bases; unmatched bases: 8. Written as DNA, the CDR3 is TGTGCCAGCACGCCCGGTAGCGGGGACTCCTACGAGCAGTACTTC. Its protein is CASTPGSGDSYEQYF.

This clone was picked up one time. V and J are TRBV5-1 and TRBJ2-4; unclear D gene. This CDR3 has 13 residues. Germline loops: CDR1 SGHRS, CDR2 YFSETQ. Trimming pared 4 bases from V and 9 bases from J, leaving 14 bases between. DNA for the CDR3: TGCGCCAGCAGCCCCGGGTCCCCAGGCATTCAGTACTTC. This gives the protein CASSPGSPGIQYF.

The chain links TRBV10-1 to TRBJ1-1, with D unresolved. The V end lost 3 bases, the J end lost 4 bases, and 12 bases lay between the germline ends. Per the germline V gene, CDR1 is WNHNN and CDR2 is SYGVQD (reference sequence). The CDR3 spans 14 residues. The CDR3: CASSEVTTTTEAFF. The CDR3, as DNA: TGCGCCAGCAGTGAAGTAACAACGACCACTGAAGCTTTCTTT.

V and J are TRBV6-1 and TRBJ2-7; either TRBD1 or TRBD2 may fit D (5 bases each). CDR3 length: 14 amino acids. Germline CDR1 MNHNS, CDR2 SASEGT. V was shortened by 2 bases and J by 4 bases, with 12 bases between the two germline ends. The CDR3 loop reads CASSEQSGSYEQYF. CDR3 bases: TGTGCCAGCAGTGAACAATCAGGGAGTTACGAGCAGTACTTC.

This rearrangement joins TRBV6-5 to TRBJ2-1; D possibly matches TRBD1 or TRBD2 (5 bases each). CDR1 and CDR2 from the germline V gene are MNHEY and SVGAGI. V lost 4 bases to trimming and J lost 2 bases, with 15 bases between them. This CDR3 spans 16 amino acids. This CDR3 is CASSLKIWGTYNEQFF. The CDR3, as DNA: TGTGCCAGCAGTTTAAAGATTTGGGGGACCTACAATGAGCAGTTCTTC.

The genes are TRBV29-1 and TRBJ1-2; 12 nucleotides agree with TRBD1. J gave up 7 bases and V 5 bases, and 11 bases lay outside the gene matches. The CDR3 has 15 amino acids. The germline V gene encodes CDR1 SQVTM and CDR2 ANQGSEA. CDR3 bases: TGCAGCGTTACAAGCACCGGGACAGGGGGCTTTGGCTACACCTTC. This encodes CSVTSTGTGGFGYTF.

The chain employs TRBV7-8 and TRBJ1-1; D gene ambiguous. The CDR3 is 12 residues long. CDR1 is SGHVS and CDR2 is FQNEAQ in the germline V gene. V was clipped by 9 bases and J by 3 bases, with 11 bases between them. CDR3: CASSREDTEAFF. The CDR3 bases are TGTGCCAGTAGTCGGGAGGACACTGAAGCTTTCTTT.

The rearrangement links TRBV7-9 to TRBJ1-2, with 9 bases identical to TRBD1. This CDR3 is 18 amino acids long. Germline assignment: CDR1 SEHNR and CDR2 FQNEAQ (reference sequence). The trim removed 1 base at V and 8 bases at J, leaving 17 bases unmatched. CDR3 bases: TGTGCCAGCAGCTTAGGAGGACAGGGGTGGATCCTAGTTGGCGGCTACACCTTC. It codes for CASSLGGQGWILVGGYTF.

The V gene is TRBV11-2, the J gene TRBJ2-5, with D perhaps TRBD2 (6 bases). Between the trimmed V and J ends, which lost 2 bases and 5 bases, there was a span of 15 bases. The germline V gene encodes CDR1 SGHAT and CDR2 FQNNGV. There are 15 residues in the CDR3. CDR3 in amino acids: CASSLSGGPEETQYF. The CDR3 DNA follows: TGTGCCAGCAGCTTATCCGGGGGTCCGGAGGAGACCCAGTACTTC.

The gene calls are TRBV6-5 and TRBJ1-1, with unresolved D. Trimming removed 7 bases from V and 1 base from J, with 4 bases in between. This CDR3 is 11 amino acids long. Germline V gene lookup returns CDR1 MNHEY and CDR2 SVGAGI. The CDR3 spells CASIKNTEAFF. In nucleotides, the CDR3 is TGTGCCAGCATCAAGAACACTGAAGCTTTCTTT.

The chain uses TRBV5-1 and TRBJ1-1; D not resolved. CDR1 and CDR2 from the germline V gene are SGHRS and YFSETQ. With 0 bases removed from V and 0 bases from J, the gap between germline ends came to 12 bases. The CDR3 runs 16 residues. The CDR3 is CASSLEAVRLNTEAFF. In DNA form, the CDR3 reads TGCGCCAGCAGCTTGGAGGCGGTCCGACTGAACACTGAAGCTTTCTTT.

The V call is TRBV13, the J call TRBJ2-7; D is undetermined. Trimming left V 1 base short and J 2 bases short, with 6 bases between. The CDR3 is 13 residues long. Germline V gives CDR1 PRHDT, CDR2 FYEKMQ (reference sequence). CDR3 in amino acids: CASSLVGTYEQYF. CDR3 sequence (DNA): TGTGCCAGCAGCTTAGTTGGGACCTACGAGCAGTACTTC.

The chain couples TRBV7-4 to TRBJ1-1, with unresolved D. V dropped 2 bases and J dropped 11 bases, with 18 bases sitting between them. Germline CDR1 reads SGHVT; CDR2 reads SQSDAQ. CDR3 size: 14 residues. CDR3 protein: CASSLPEGPIGAFF. Written as DNA, the CDR3 is TGTGCCAGCAGCTTACCGGAGGGCCCGATCGGGGCTTTCTTT.

The chain joins TRBV7-9 to TRBJ1-1; the D is unclear. This CDR3 is 14 amino acids long. V was trimmed by 3 bases and J by 4 bases, leaving 12 bases between them. Germline V gene lookup returns CDR1 SEHNR and CDR2 FQNEAQ (reference sequence). In DNA, the CDR3 is TGTGCCAGCAGCTTCGCCAGCCGGGTCACTGAAGCTTTCTTT. Its translation is CASSFASRVTEAFF.

The chain has TRBV5-1 and TRBJ2-5; D remains ambiguous. V dropped 4 bases and J dropped 2 bases, with 3 bases sitting between them. The CDR3 has 11 amino acids. Germline loops: CDR1 SGHRS, CDR2 YFSETQ. The CDR3 DNA follows: TGCGCCAGCAGCGAACAAGAGACCCAGTACTTC. Translation gives CASSEQETQYF.

CDR3 DNA: TGTGCCAGTGCCCGGGACGGAAGAACCAATCAGCCCCAGCATTTT. Encoded protein: CASARDGRTNQPQHF. The chain employs TRBV19 and TRBJ1-5; D possibly corresponds to TRBD1 (5 bases). The CDR3 consists of 15 residues. The V end lost 8 bases, the J end lost 3 bases, and 17 bases lay between the germline ends. Germline V lookup: CDR1 LNHDA, CDR2 SQIVND (reference sequence).

The chain is built from TRBV4-3 and TRBJ1-2, with TRBD1 identical over 9 bases. V was clipped by 3 bases and J by 8 bases; unmatched bases: 7. Germline CDR1 LGHNA, CDR2 YSLEER. CDR3 length: 14 residues. The CDR3 protein is CASSHEDRGWGYTF. The DNA of the CDR3 is TGCGCCAGCAGCCACGAAGACAGGGGGTGGGGCTACACCTTC.

This chain joins TRBV6-1 and TRBJ1-2, with D uncertain. Germline-derived CDR1 and CDR2 are MNHNS and SASEGT. V lost 1 base and J lost 2, with 11 bases in between. This CDR3 has 15 amino acids. The CDR3 sequence: CASSEGSGGNYGYTF. The CDR3 DNA is TGTGCCAGCAGTGAAGGATCGGGAGGGAACTATGGCTACACCTTC.